A selection of T cell receptor beta chains follows, all from one sample in a study of spatial heterogeneity in lung cancer. TCRdb processed the 5' RACE reads anew with MiXCR; each CDR3 protein has one entry. Among fewer than 65,000 distinct CDR3 sequences, about 5.9% were seen once, and the ten largest hold approximately 15%. The sample here was PBMCs, taken at surgery. The source of these receptors is a female donor with early-stage non-small cell lung cancer. Both conserved end residues are part of each CDR3. The order of the fields is clone size, V gene, J gene, D gene, CDR3 protein, CDR3 DNA. The D gene is left open where the match is weak. Part of the rows lack a size; the others show once, few, many or a class for expanded clones.

size: few
V: TRBV5-4
J: TRBJ2-5
D: .
CDR3: CASSLARGIQETQYF
DNA: TGTGCCAGCAGCTTGGCCAGAGGGATTCAAGAGACCCAGTACTTC

size: .
V: TRBV11-2
J: TRBJ1-6
D: .
CDR3: CASSFSGDNSPLHF
DNA: TGTGCCAGCAGCTTCTCAGGTGATAATTCACCCCTCCACTTT

size: many
V: TRBV3-1
J: TRBJ2-1
D: .
CDR3: CASSRESPYNEQFF
DNA: TGTGCCAGCAGCCGCGAGTCGCCCTACAATGAGCAGTTCTTC

size: .
V: TRBV11-3
J: TRBJ1-1
D: .
CDR3: CASSLGITGITEAFF
DNA: TGTGCCAGCAGCTTAGGAATAACAGGAATCACTGAAGCTTTCTTT

size: .
V: TRBV19
J: TRBJ1-1
D: .
CDR3: CASSIASRSTEAFF
DNA: TGTGCCAGTAGTATAGCGTCCCGGTCTACTGAAGCTTTCTTT

size: many
V: TRBV29-1
J: TRBJ2-5
D: .
CDR3: CSVAPLLGDQETQYF
DNA: TGCAGCGTCGCTCCCCTGTTGGGGGACCAAGAGACCCAGTACTTC

size: many
V: TRBV12-3/TRBV12-4
J: TRBJ1-2
D: TRBD1
CDR3: CASSFIGRGFYGYTF
DNA: TGTGCCAGCAGTTTTATCGGCAGGGGGTTCTATGGCTACACCTTC

size: many
V: TRBV5-1
J: TRBJ1-2
D: .
CDR3: CASSVDSGGPYGYTF
DNA: TGCGCCAGCAGCGTAGACTCCGGGGGCCCCTATGGCTACACCTTC

size: many
V: TRBV12-3/TRBV12-4
J: TRBJ1-2
D: .
CDR3: CASRFGGGRYGYTF
DNA: TGTGCCAGCAGGTTCGGGGGGGGCAGATATGGCTACACCTTC

size: few
V: TRBV10-2
J: TRBJ2-6
D: .
CDR3: CASSSPAGYGANVLTF
DNA: TGCGCCAGCAGTTCACCCGCAGGGTACGGGGCCAACGTCCTGACTTTC

size: many
V: TRBV28
J: TRBJ2-5
D: TRBD1
CDR3: CASVGTDQETQYF
DNA: TGTGCCAGCGTAGGGACAGACCAAGAGACCCAGTACTTC

size: many
V: TRBV7-3
J: TRBJ2-2
D: .
CDR3: CASSLTGDHSNTGELFF
DNA: TGTGCCAGCAGCTTAACGGGGGACCACTCGAACACCGGGGAGCTGTTTTTT

size: .
V: TRBV27
J: TRBJ2-5
D: TRBD1
CDR3: CASSFLRTGETQYF
DNA: TGTGCCAGCAGTTTTCTCCGGACAGGAGAGACCCAGTACTTC

size: many
V: TRBV10-3
J: TRBJ2-5
D: .
CDR3: CAIRVREGETQYF
DNA: TGTGCCATCCGGGTCCGAGAGGGAGAGACCCAGTACTTC

size: few
V: TRBV6-1
J: TRBJ2-7
D: .
CDR3: CASSEAWGPAGYEQYF
DNA: TGTGCCAGCAGTGAAGCATGGGGCCCGGCCGGGTACGAGCAGTACTTC

size: .
V: TRBV7-7
J: TRBJ2-2
D: TRBD2
CDR3: CASSLLLAGEGGELFF
DNA: TGTGCCAGCAGCTTATTGCTAGCGGGAGAGGGCGGGGAGCTGTTTTTT

size: many
V: TRBV5-1
J: TRBJ1-1
D: TRBD1
CDR3: CASSRTGGANTEAFF
DNA: TGCGCCAGCAGCAGGACAGGGGGCGCGAACACTGAAGCTTTCTTT

size: .
V: TRBV28
J: TRBJ1-5
D: .
CDR3: CASSYGTHDQPQHF
DNA: TGTGCCAGCAGTTACGGGACACACGATCAGCCCCAGCATTTT

size: .
V: TRBV28
J: TRBJ1-5
D: TRBD1
CDR3: CASSTLTGGPNQPQHF
DNA: TGTGCCAGCAGCACATTGACAGGGGGCCCCAATCAGCCCCAGCATTTT

size: few
V: TRBV7-3
J: TRBJ1-1
D: .
CDR3: CASSLDMNTEAFF
DNA: TGTGCCAGCAGCTTAGATATGAACACTGAAGCTTTCTTT

size: many
V: TRBV15
J: TRBJ2-5
D: .
CDR3: CATSRDQNFETQYF
DNA: TGTGCCACCAGCAGAGATCAGAATTTTGAGACCCAGTACTTC

size: many
V: TRBV6-5
J: TRBJ1-5
D: TRBD1
CDR3: CASSGTGQGGNQPQHF
DNA: TGTGCCAGCAGTGGCACGGGACAGGGAGGCAATCAGCCCCAGCATTTT

size: many
V: TRBV29-1
J: TRBJ1-2
D: TRBD1
CDR3: CSAQGGGYGYTF
DNA: TGCAGCGCTCAGGGGGGTGGCTATGGCTACACCTTC

size: many
V: TRBV20-1
J: TRBJ2-2
D: .
CDR3: CSATQGTGELFF
DNA: TGCAGTGCTACCCAGGGTACCGGGGAGCTGTTTTTT

size: few
V: TRBV29-1
J: TRBJ2-2
D: .
CDR3: CSVHSDLNTGELFF
DNA: TGCAGCGTCCACTCTGACTTGAACACCGGGGAGCTGTTTTTT

size: few
V: TRBV7-3
J: TRBJ2-2
D: .
CDR3: CASSVGVNTGELFF
DNA: TGTGCCAGCAGCGTGGGAGTGAACACCGGGGAGCTGTTTTTT

size: few
V: TRBV7-9
J: TRBJ1-1
D: .
CDR3: CASSLDGLRDTEAFF
DNA: TGTGCCAGCAGCTTAGACGGCCTTCGAGACACTGAAGCTTTCTTT

size: many
V: TRBV5-1
J: TRBJ1-2
D: .
CDR3: CASSRVEEYGYTF
DNA: TGCGCCAGCAGCCGGGTCGAAGAGTATGGCTACACCTTC

size: many
V: TRBV10-3
J: TRBJ1-1
D: .
CDR3: CAISDLQGMNTEAFF
DNA: TGTGCCATCAGTGACTTACAGGGAATGAACACTGAAGCTTTCTTT

size: many
V: TRBV12-3/TRBV12-4
J: TRBJ2-2
D: .
CDR3: CASRTSGTGELFF
DNA: TGTGCCAGCAGGACCTCTGGGACCGGGGAGCTGTTTTTT

size: many
V: TRBV11-2
J: TRBJ2-5
D: .
CDR3: CASSLGARETQYF
DNA: TGTGCCAGCAGCTTAGGGGCACGCGAGACCCAGTACTTC

size: many
V: TRBV12-3/TRBV12-4
J: TRBJ2-2
D: TRBD2
CDR3: CASSSPSGGGLGELFF
DNA: TGTGCCAGCAGCTCCCCCTCGGGGGGGGGCCTCGGGGAGCTGTTTTTT

size: many
V: TRBV11-1
J: TRBJ1-2
D: .
CDR3: CASSFARGDGYTF
DNA: TGTGCCAGCAGCTTCGCCAGAGGAGATGGCTACACCTTC

size: many
V: TRBV12-3/TRBV12-4
J: TRBJ2-5
D: TRBD2
CDR3: CASKVAGLLETQYF
DNA: TGTGCCAGCAAGGTAGCGGGGCTCTTGGAGACCCAGTACTTC

size: many
V: TRBV12-3/TRBV12-4
J: TRBJ1-1
D: .
CDR3: CASSRTAMNTEAFF
DNA: TGTGCCAGCAGCCGGACAGCTATGAACACTGAAGCTTTCTTT

size: many
V: TRBV28
J: TRBJ2-1
D: .
CDR3: CASKDLATVYNEQFF
DNA: TGTGCCAGCAAAGACCTGGCGACGGTCTACAATGAGCAGTTCTTC

size: many
V: TRBV7-3
J: TRBJ2-3
D: TRBD1
CDR3: CASSGPGTGRTDTQYF
DNA: TGTGCCAGCAGCGGGCCCGGGACAGGGAGGACAGATACGCAGTATTTT

size: many
V: TRBV25-1
J: TRBJ1-2
D: TRBD1
CDR3: CASSELAGGAGIYGYTF
DNA: TGTGCCAGCAGTGAATTGGCAGGGGGCGCGGGTATCTATGGCTACACCTTC

size: few
V: TRBV30
J: TRBJ1-5
D: .
CDR3: CAWSHDRSLNQPQHF
DNA: TGTGCCTGGAGTCATGACAGGTCCCTCAATCAGCCCCAGCATTTT

size: .
V: TRBV28
J: TRBJ1-4
D: .
CDR3: CASSLLTSRGEKLFF
DNA: TGTGCCAGCAGCCTCCTCACTTCTCGGGGTGAAAAACTGTTTTTT

size: many
V: TRBV7-9
J: TRBJ1-4
D: TRBD1
CDR3: CASSPRTGGNEKLFF
DNA: TGTGCCAGCAGCCCCCGGACAGGGGGGAATGAAAAACTGTTTTTT

size: .
V: TRBV7-9
J: TRBJ1-3
D: .
CDR3: CASSLVGQKSGNTIYF
DNA: TGTGCCAGCAGCTTAGTCGGGCAGAAATCAGGAAACACCATATATTTT

size: many
V: TRBV7-2
J: TRBJ1-1
D: TRBD1
CDR3: CASSSTGIAEAFF
DNA: TGTGCCAGCAGCTCGACAGGGATCGCTGAAGCTTTCTTT

size: .
V: TRBV4-1
J: TRBJ1-5
D: TRBD1
CDR3: CASSQDPNDRVNQPQHF
DNA: TGCGCCAGCAGCCAAGATCCGAACGACAGGGTCAATCAGCCCCAGCATTTT

size: .
V: TRBV6-5
J: TRBJ1-5
D: TRBD1
CDR3: CASSYGQGTGQPQHF
DNA: TGTGCCAGCAGTTACGGACAGGGGACGGGCCAGCCCCAGCATTTT

size: many
V: TRBV7-8
J: TRBJ2-3
D: TRBD2
CDR3: CASSLGLAGVVDTQYF
DNA: TGTGCCAGCAGCTTAGGACTAGCGGGAGTAGTAGATACGCAGTATTTT

size: many
V: TRBV20-1
J: TRBJ1-2
D: .
CDR3: CSSPRGNYGYTF
DNA: TGCAGTAGCCCGCGGGGTAACTATGGCTACACCTTC

size: many
V: TRBV20-1
J: TRBJ1-4
D: TRBD1
CDR3: CSAKGQGDEKLFF
DNA: TGCAGTGCAAAGGGACAGGGGGACGAAAAACTGTTTTTT

size: many
V: TRBV2
J: TRBJ2-5
D: TRBD2
CDR3: CASSERKTSVETQYF
DNA: TGTGCCAGCAGTGAAAGGAAGACTAGCGTGGAGACCCAGTACTTC

size: few
V: TRBV20-1
J: TRBJ2-7
D: TRBD2
CDR3: CSASVTSGGSGEQYF
DNA: TGCAGTGCTAGCGTTACTAGCGGCGGGTCGGGAGAGCAGTACTTC

size: many
V: TRBV28
J: TRBJ2-6
D: .
CDR3: CASNLGQPTSGANVLTF
DNA: TGTGCCAGCAATCTAGGACAGCCCACCTCTGGGGCCAACGTCCTGACTTTC

size: many
V: TRBV12-3/TRBV12-4
J: TRBJ2-5
D: TRBD1
CDR3: CASSSTGEETQYF
DNA: TGTGCCAGCAGTTCGACAGGGGAGGAGACCCAGTACTTC

size: many
V: TRBV7-9
J: TRBJ2-1
D: .
CDR3: CASSAPIYNEQFF
DNA: TGTGCCAGCAGCGCCCCGATTTACAATGAGCAGTTCTTC

size: .
V: TRBV6-1
J: TRBJ2-2
D: TRBD1
CDR3: CASATGGNSGELFF
DNA: TGTGCCAGCGCTACAGGGGGAAATTCCGGGGAGCTGTTTTTT

size: .
V: TRBV7-2
J: TRBJ2-2
D: TRBD2
CDR3: CASSLMSGGANTGELFF
DNA: TGTGCCAGCAGCTTAATGAGCGGGGGGGCGAACACCGGGGAGCTGTTTTTT

size: few
V: TRBV29-1
J: TRBJ2-7
D: TRBD2
CDR3: CSVGLAGDGEQYF
DNA: TGCAGCGTGGGATTAGCGGGAGACGGCGAGCAGTACTTC

size: many
V: TRBV12-3/TRBV12-4
J: TRBJ2-3
D: TRBD1
CDR3: CASSNAGTGPTDTQYF
DNA: TGTGCCAGCAGTAACGCCGGGACAGGACCCACAGATACGCAGTATTTT

size: .
V: TRBV28
J: TRBJ1-1
D: TRBD1
CDR3: CASSLSTGGRGNTEAFF
DNA: TGTGCCAGCAGTTTATCGACAGGGGGTAGGGGGAACACTGAAGCTTTCTTT

size: many
V: TRBV4-2
J: TRBJ1-5
D: .
CDR3: CASSQDAGNQPQHF
DNA: TGTGCCAGCAGCCAAGACGCAGGCAATCAGCCCCAGCATTTT

size: few
V: TRBV11-2
J: TRBJ2-5
D: .
CDR3: CASSLRNRGTQYF
DNA: TGTGCCAGCAGCTTAAGGAACCGGGGGACCCAGTACTTC